The 21 T cell receptor beta chains in this list originate from one sample, sequenced in a study of T cells after yellow fever vaccination. One entry per CDR3 protein results from TCRdb running MiXCR on the 5' RACE reads. The data contain about 400,000 distinct CDR3 sequences, 6.2% of them singletons. This material consisted of PBMCs, taken 5 days after the yellow fever booster vaccination. All receptors derive from a man aged 25 to 40 who received the YFV17D yellow fever vaccine.

This clonotype was counted only a few times. The V and J genes are TRBV20-1 and TRBJ2-7; D not resolved. This CDR3 has 14 amino acids. CDR1 and CDR2 from the germline V gene are DFQATT and SNEGSKA (reference sequence). V was trimmed by 1 base and J by 0 bases, leaving 10 bases between them. The CDR3, as DNA: TGCAGTGCTAGAGGAGCGCCGGGCTCCTACGAGCAGTACTTC. Encoded protein: CSARGAPGSYEQYF.

The rearrangement links TRBV7-2 to TRBJ2-3; D may correspond to TRBD1 or TRBD2 (5 bases each). The CDR3 length is 15 residues. Germline lookup yields CDR1 SGHTA and CDR2 FQGNSA. The V gene lost 4 bases and the J gene lost 5 bases, with 16 bases spanning the gap. CDR3 region: CASSWRVEGKDTQYF. Written as DNA, the CDR3 is TGTGCCAGCAGCTGGAGAGTAGAGGGGAAAGATACGCAGTATTTT.

This clonotype has at least ten counts. The CDR3 nucleotides are TGCGCCAGCAGACTGGACAGGGCTACCGGGGAGCTGTTTTTT. This gives the protein CASRLDRATGELFF. The chain is built from TRBV5-1 and TRBJ2-2, with 8 nucleotides matching TRBD1. Germline V lookup: CDR1 SGHRS, CDR2 YFSETQ. The CDR3 sequence is 14 residues long. J was trimmed by 5 bases and V by 5 bases; bases with no gene match: 5.

This clonotype was recorded once. Just one base apart from a much larger clone, this may be a read error. The rearrangement joins TRBV5-1 to TRBJ2-7, with 8 bases aligning to TRBD2. Germline V gives CDR1 SGHRS, CDR2 YFSETQ. CDR3 length: 14 residues. The CDR3 sequence: CASSFSAGGYEKYF. CDR3 in DNA: TGCGCCAGCAGCTTTTCGGCGGGAGGCTACGAGAAGTACTTC.

This clonotype was seen repeatedly, ten times or more. The chain employs TRBV15 and TRBJ2-5; D not resolved. Per germline, CDR1 LNHNV and CDR2 YYDKDF (reference sequence). This CDR3 comprises 16 residues. V shed 0 bases and J shed 1 base, with 12 bases lying between them. The CDR3, as DNA: TGTGCCACCAGCAGAGACCTGAAGTCTCGCCAAGAGACCCAGTACTTC. It yields the protein CATSRDLKSRQETQYF.

This clonotype was seen repeatedly, ten times or more. The chain has TRBV7-9 and TRBJ2-7, with TRBD1 matching 9 bases. The CDR3 has 13 amino acids. Germline V gene lookup returns CDR1 SEHNR and CDR2 FQNEAQ (reference sequence). J lost 6 bases, V lost 3 bases, and 3 bases had no gene match. Here the CDR3 reads CASSFLTGGEQYF. The CDR3 DNA is TGTGCCAGCAGCTTCCTGACAGGGGGCGAGCAGTACTTC.

V and J are TRBV6-5 and TRBJ2-3; TRBD1 aligns across 9 bases. CDR3 length: 15 amino acids. Germline loops: CDR1 MNHEY, CDR2 SVGAGI. V gave up 2 bases and J gave up 3 bases; unmatched junction bases: 3. For the CDR3, the DNA is TGTGCCAGCAGTTACACAGGGGGCGAGACAGATACGCAGTATTTT. Translated: CASSYTGGETDTQYF.

The chain has TRBV6-5 and TRBJ2-5, with D perhaps being TRBD1 or TRBD2 (6 bases each). The CDR3 extends over 17 amino acids. CDR1 is MNHEY, CDR2 SVGAGI, per germline. V was trimmed by 2 bases and J by 0 bases, leaving 16 bases between them. Written as DNA, the CDR3 is TGTGCCAGCAGTTACGGGGGGCGCGGGTCCTACCAAGAGACCCAGTACTTC. This codes for CASSYGGRGSYQETQYF.

The table lists this clonotype with many counts. V gene TRBV12-3 or TRBV12-4 combines with J gene TRBJ2-2; tentatively, D is TRBD1 (5 bases). The CDR3 runs to 14 residues. Trimming stripped 6 bases from V and 2 bases from J, with 10 bases between. The CDR3 region is CASRTDRNTGELFF. CDR3 sequence (DNA): TGTGCCAGCAGGACAGACAGAAACACCGGGGAGCTGTTTTTT.

This clonotype was counted many times. V and J are TRBV5-1 and TRBJ2-1; 9 bases line up with TRBD2. Trimming removed 0 bases from V and 15 bases from J; junction bases left unmatched: 16. Germline V gene lookup returns CDR1 SGHRS and CDR2 YFSETQ. This CDR3 is built from 16 residues. The CDR3 nucleotides are TGCGCCAGCAGCTTGGGGCCCCTGTCGGGACTAGCTAAGGGGTTCTTC. It encodes CASSLGPLSGLAKGFF. The full variable domain, rest sourced from reference TRBV5-1 and TRBJ2-1, is KAGVTQTPRYLIKTRGQQVTLSCSPISGHRSVSWYQQTPGQGLQFLFEYFSETQRNKGNFPGRFSGRQFSNSRSEMNVSTLELGDSALYLCASSLGPLSGLAKGFFGPGTRLTVL.

This chain uses TRBV6-5 with TRBJ1-1; no firm D call. The V gene's germline CDR1 is MNHEY and CDR2 SVGAGI. V was pared by 2 bases and J by 11 bases, with 21 bases between. This CDR3 contains 15 residues. CDR3 sequence: CASSYLPWRALDAFF. The CDR3 nucleotides read TGTGCCAGCAGTTACCTTCCTTGGAGGGCGTTAGATGCTTTCTTT.

Many counts were recorded for this clonotype. The V call is TRBV7-2, the J call TRBJ1-5; possibly TRBD1 for D (5 bases). The CDR3 has 17 residues. Germline CDR1 and CDR2: SGHTA and FQGNSA. V gave up 5 bases and J gave up 4 bases, with 21 bases separating them. As DNA, the CDR3 is TGTGCCAGCAGCCCAGGGTTTTGGGCAGGGAATAATCAGCCCCAGCATTTT. Amino acid sequence: CASSPGFWAGNNQPQHF.

This clonotype has a count of ten or more. The V gene is TRBV5-4, the J gene TRBJ2-1; TRBD2 agrees at 12 bases. V gave up 0 bases and J gave up 8 bases; unmatched junction bases: 6. Germline-derived CDR1 and CDR2 are SGHNT and YYREEE (reference sequence). The CDR3 loop spans 16 amino acids. The CDR3, as DNA: TGTGCCAGCAGCTTGGGAACTAGCGGGAGGCCCTATGAGCAGTTCTTC. This gives the protein CASSLGTSGRPYEQFF.

This clonotype was seen more than once but under ten times. The rearrangement links TRBV29-1 to TRBJ2-2; D gene unclear. CDR1 and CDR2 (germline): SQVTM, ANQGSEA. V was shortened by 1 base and J by 1 base, with 7 bases between the two germline ends. The CDR3 consists of 14 residues. The CDR3 region has the DNA TGCAGCGTTGAAGGGAGAAGGAACACCGGGGAGCTGTTTTTT. Amino acid sequence: CSVEGRRNTGELFF.

The gene calls are TRBV29-1 and TRBJ1-1; 9 positions agree with TRBD1. Germline V gene data show CDR1 as SQVTM and CDR2 as ANQGSEA. The CDR3 is made up of 15 amino acids. V shed 7 bases and J 0 bases; nucleotides not matched to a gene: 9. The CDR3 DNA is TGCAGCGCTGGGACAGGGAGTAGGATGAACACTGAAGCTTTCTTT. This translates into CSAGTGSRMNTEAFF.

This clonotype was seen only a few times. The V gene is TRBV5-8, the J gene TRBJ2-7; D is unresolved. V was shortened by 0 bases and J by 0 bases, with 10 bases between the two germline ends. CDR1 is SGHTS and CDR2 is YDEGEE in the germline V gene. This CDR3 contains 15 residues. Here the CDR3 reads CASSLGLGGSYEQYF. Here the CDR3 DNA reads TGTGCCAGCAGCTTGGGTCTCGGCGGCTCCTACGAGCAGTACTTC.

V is TRBV3-1 and J is TRBJ2-1; maybe TRBD2 (6 bases). CDR3 size: 15 residues. V shed 6 bases and J shed 1 base, with 13 bases lying between them. In germline, CDR1 is LGHDT, CDR2 YNNKEL (reference sequence). The CDR3 sequence: CASRGNAGSYNEQFF. The CDR3 DNA reads TGTGCCAGCAGAGGGAACGCGGGATCCTACAATGAGCAGTTCTTC.

The J gene is TRBJ2-6, the V gene TRBV11-2; 7 positions match TRBD2. Unmatched junction bases numbered 15, after V lost 4 bases and J lost 6 bases. The CDR3 spans 18 residues. Germline V gene data show CDR1 as SGHAT and CDR2 as FQNNGV. The CDR3 nucleotides read TGTGCCAGCAGCTCCCTCTTCTCGGCGGGAGCGAAGGCCAACGTCCTGACTTTC. Its protein product is CASSSLFSAGAKANVLTF.

The chain recombines TRBV20-1 with TRBJ2-7, with no clear D. In germline, CDR1 is DFQATT, CDR2 SNEGSKA (reference sequence). This CDR3 region has 14 residues. Trimming removed 4 bases at V and 0 bases at J, with 13 bases between. Written as DNA, the CDR3 is TGCAGTGCTAATCCCGGCGGCAACTCCTACGAGCAGTACTTC. This translates into CSANPGGNSYEQYF.

This clonotype was detected only a few times. The V call is TRBV12-3 or TRBV12-4, the J call TRBJ1-1; D unclear. This CDR3 contains 14 residues. Trimming stripped 6 bases from V and 6 bases from J, with 17 bases between. The DNA for the CDR3 is TGTGCCAGCAGCTCCCTCATAAGGGCCTCTGAAGCTTTCTTT. Encoded protein: CASSSLIRASEAFF.

This clonotype was observed at least ten times. This sequence joins TRBV12-3 or TRBV12-4 and TRBJ1-3; D is ambiguous. The CDR3 extends over 14 amino acids. Trimming left V 7 bases short and J 0 bases short, with 10 bases between. Here the CDR3 DNA reads TGTGCCAGCAATCCCCAGAACTCTGGAAACACCATATATTTT. Its translation is CASNPQNSGNTIYF.